The rows below give T cell receptor beta chains drawn from one sample of a study of shared clonotypes between healthy human individuals. TCRdb's copy holds only in-frame clones and misses some; the assay was immunoSEQ multiplex PCR. The repertoire holds about half a million clones, with around 79% as singletons. Sequenced: PBMCs. Every receptor here comes from a woman in her forties in good health. Some clones in this sample may be carry-over from other donors' samples. The CDR3 runs from the conserved cysteine through the conserved F or W. D genes are given only for firm matches. The size of a clone is reported for some rows only, either as once, few or many, or as a class for expanded clones.

d_call: TRBD1; j_call: TRBJ1-5; v_call: TRBV19; clone_size: NA; cdr3_nt: TGTGCCAGCGCCGAGGGGGCCGGACAGCCCCAGCATTTT; cdr3_aa: CASAEGAGQPQHF
d_call: NA; j_call: TRBJ1-1; v_call: TRBV5-4; clone_size: NA; cdr3_nt: TGTGCCAGCAGCTTGGCGAACTCCGGCACTGAAGCTTTCTTT; cdr3_aa: CASSLANSGTEAFF
d_call: TRBD1; j_call: TRBJ2-5; v_call: TRBV5-1; clone_size: NA; cdr3_nt: TGCGCCAGCAGCTTGCTGGACAGGCAAGAGACCCAGTACTTC; cdr3_aa: CASSLLDRQETQYF
d_call: NA; j_call: TRBJ2-1; v_call: TRBV7-9; clone_size: NA; cdr3_nt: TGTGCCAGCAGCTTAGCGGAGAACCCCTACAATGAGCAGTTCTTC; cdr3_aa: CASSLAENPYNEQFF
d_call: NA; j_call: TRBJ2-7; v_call: TRBV27; clone_size: NA; cdr3_nt: TGTGCCAGCAGTTTATCCGGTGCCTACGAGCAGTACTTC; cdr3_aa: CASSLSGAYEQYF
d_call: NA; j_call: TRBJ1-3; v_call: TRBV29-1; clone_size: NA; cdr3_nt: TGCAGCGTTGAAGATGGATCGATTTCTGGAAACACCATATATTTT; cdr3_aa: CSVEDGSISGNTIYF
d_call: NA; j_call: TRBJ2-7; v_call: TRBV15; clone_size: NA; cdr3_nt: TGTGCCACCAGCAGATTTCCGGGACCCCGGGTCCACGAGCAGTACTTC; cdr3_aa: CATSRFPGPRVHEQYF
d_call: NA; j_call: TRBJ2-1; v_call: TRBV5-1; clone_size: NA; cdr3_nt: TGCGCCAGCAGCTTGGTGGCTCTGGGGGGTGAGCAGTTCTTC; cdr3_aa: CASSLVALGGEQFF
d_call: NA; j_call: TRBJ1-1; v_call: TRBV30; clone_size: NA; cdr3_nt: TGTGCCTGGAGCGCTATGATGAACACTGAAGCTTTCTTT; cdr3_aa: CAWSAMMNTEAFF
d_call: NA; j_call: TRBJ1-2; v_call: TRBV4-3; clone_size: once; cdr3_nt: TGCGCCAGCAGCGGGGGAGTGGACTATGGCTACACCTTC; cdr3_aa: CASSGGVDYGYTF
d_call: TRBD2; j_call: TRBJ2-1; v_call: TRBV19; clone_size: NA; cdr3_nt: TGTGCCAGTAGTATACCCAGGGAGGCGGGAGGGACTGAGCAGTTCTTC; cdr3_aa: CASSIPREAGGTEQFF
d_call: NA; j_call: TRBJ2-5; v_call: TRBV2; clone_size: NA; cdr3_nt: TGTGCCAGCAGTGCAATGGACTATGAGACCCAGTACTTC; cdr3_aa: CASSAMDYETQYF
d_call: TRBD1; j_call: TRBJ1-3; v_call: TRBV5-4; clone_size: NA; cdr3_nt: TGTGCCAGCAGCCCCGGACAGGGGAGGGCTGGAAACACCATATATTTT; cdr3_aa: CASSPGQGRAGNTIYF
d_call: NA; j_call: TRBJ1-1; v_call: TRBV4-1; clone_size: NA; cdr3_nt: TGCGCCAGCAGCCAACGGGGGTCGTACACTGAAGCTTTCTTT; cdr3_aa: CASSQRGSYTEAFF
d_call: NA; j_call: TRBJ2-6; v_call: TRBV6-1; clone_size: NA; cdr3_nt: TGTGCCACCGGAGGATATTACTCTGGGGCCAACGTCCTGACTTTC; cdr3_aa: CATGGYYSGANVLTF
d_call: TRBD2; j_call: TRBJ2-7; v_call: TRBV7-3; clone_size: once; cdr3_nt: TGTGCCAGCAGCTTAAGTCTAGCGGGAGGAACCTACGAGCAGTACTTC; cdr3_aa: CASSLSLAGGTYEQYF
d_call: NA; j_call: TRBJ2-7; v_call: TRBV7-8; clone_size: NA; cdr3_nt: TGTGCCAGCAGCTTAGGGGGGGTGGCCGGGTACGAGCAGTACTTC; cdr3_aa: CASSLGGVAGYEQYF
d_call: TRBD2; j_call: TRBJ2-3; v_call: TRBV4-2; clone_size: NA; cdr3_nt: TGTGCCAGCAGCCAAGGGAGTCTAGCGGGAGGGCCTTTTACAGATACGCAGTATTTT; cdr3_aa: CASSQGSLAGGPFTDTQYF